This is a list of T cell receptor beta chains from one sample in a study of cytotoxic CD8 clonotypes in ibrutinib-treated CLL. Using immunoSEQ multiplex PCR, the repertoire was profiled, and TCRdb retains in-frame clones only, with some absent. The sample yields over 140,000 clones, 80% seen once. Sequenced material: PBMCs, taken after 36 months of ibrutinib treatment. The receptors derive from a human donor with chronic lymphocytic leukemia. Both conserved end residues are part of each CDR3. A D gene is named only where the DNA matches it firmly. Clone size is given for some rows only: seen once, a few or many times, or a class if the clone is expanded.

len,abundance,d_gene,j_gene,v_gene,CDR3aa,CDR3nt
16,NA,TRBD2,TRBJ2-2,TRBV4-2,CASSSRGLAPPGELFF,TGTGCCAGCAGCAGCCGGGGACTAGCTCCTCCCGGGGAGCTGTTTTTT
16,few,TRBD1,TRBJ2-7,TRBV7-2,CASSLGPGQGYHEQYF,TGTGCCAGCAGCTTAGGCCCGGGACAGGGCTACCACGAGCAGTACTTC
16,once,TRBD2,TRBJ2-7,TRBV7-3,CASSLTSSGSWYEQYF,TGTGCCAGCAGCTTAACTTCTAGCGGGAGTTGGTACGAGCAGTACTTC
18,NA,NA,TRBJ2-1,TRBV19,CASSIDPPRLPRLNEQFF,TGTGCCAGTAGTATAGATCCTCCCCGACTCCCACGGCTCAATGAGCAGTTCTTC
15,NA,NA,TRBJ1-1,TRBV9,CASSVNARGRTEAFF,TGTGCCAGCAGCGTGAACGCTCGGGGGCGGACTGAAGCTTTCTTT
16,few,TRBD1,TRBJ1-6,TRBV28,CASRPSGTAYNSPLHF,TGTGCCAGCAGGCCTTCCGGGACAGCGTATAATTCACCCCTCCACTTT
18,NA,TRBD1,TRBJ1-5,TRBV4-1,CASSQDLGGGGSNQPQHF,TGCGCCAGCAGCCAAGATTTAGGAGGGGGCGGTAGCAATCAGCCCCAGCATTTT
13,NA,NA,TRBJ2-1,TRBV5-6,CASSFVASNEQFF,TGTGCCAGCAGCTTTGTAGCGTCCAATGAGCAGTTCTTC
14,NA,NA,TRBJ1-3,TRBV7-9,CASSWTSSGNTIYF,TGTGCCAGCAGCTGGACGAGCTCTGGAAACACCATATATTTT
16,few,NA,TRBJ2-2,TRBV4-1,CASSQAPGGRTGELFF,TGCGCCAGCAGCCAAGCTCCGGGGGGCCGTACCGGGGAGCTGTTTTTT
11,NA,NA,TRBJ2-5,TRBV30,CAWSVEGTQYF,TGTGCCTGGAGTGTTGAAGGGACCCAGTACTTC
15,once,TRBD2,TRBJ2-2,TRBV5-1,CASSFERDSTGELFF,TGCGCCAGCAGCTTTGAGCGGGACTCCACCGGGGAGCTGTTTTTT
15,NA,TRBD1,TRBJ2-5,TRBV5-1,CASSKTGGAYETQYF,TGCGCCAGCAGCAAGACAGGGGGCGCGTATGAGACCCAGTACTTC
15,NA,TRBD1,TRBJ1-6,TRBV4-1,CASSPLPGQNSPLHF,TGCGCCAGCAGCCCGCTACCGGGACAGAATTCACCCCTCCACTTT
12,NA,NA,TRBJ1-4,TRBV29-1,CSVGQGNEKLFF,TGCAGCGTTGGGCAGGGTAATGAAAAACTGTTTTTT
15,NA,NA,TRBJ1-5,TRBV7-9,CASSFPGEGNQPQHF,TGTGCCAGCAGCTTCCCCGGAGAGGGCAATCAGCCCCAGCATTTT
14,NA,TRBD1,TRBJ1-2,TRBV5-6,CASKFRDRIYGYTF,TGTGCCAGCAAATTTAGGGACAGGATATATGGCTACACCTTC
15,NA,NA,TRBJ2-7,TRBV6-6,CASSGRNLGGLEQYF,TGTGCCAGCAGTGGCCGGAATTTGGGGGGATTAGAGCAGTACTTC
14,NA,NA,TRBJ1-3,TRBV25-1,CASSEFAFGNTIYF,TGTGCCAGCAGTGAATTTGCGTTTGGAAACACCATATATTTT
11,few,NA,TRBJ2-5,TRBV30,CAWSPQETQYF,TGTGCCTGGAGTCCACAAGAGACCCAGTACTTC
16,NA,NA,TRBJ1-5,TRBV10-2,CASSERQGLSNQPQHF,TGCGCCAGCAGTGAGAGGCAGGGACTAAGCAATCAGCCCCAGCATTTT
15,NA,NA,TRBJ1-2,TRBV2,CASSAESGTFWGYTF,TGTGCCAGCAGTGCGGAATCCGGGACCTTCTGGGGCTACACCTTC
12,once,TRBD1,TRBJ2-7,TRBV6-6,CASRATGAEQYF,TGTGCCAGCAGAGCGACAGGGGCCGAGCAGTACTTC
14,few,TRBD1,TRBJ2-7,TRBV5-1,CASSFGTGVYEQYF,TGCGCCAGCAGCTTCGGGACAGGGGTCTACGAGCAGTACTTC
15,NA,TRBD1,TRBJ1-1,TRBV6-6,CASYRTGGPNTEAFF,TGTGCCAGCTACAGGACAGGGGGGCCGAACACTGAAGCTTTCTTT
18,NA,NA,TRBJ1-3,TRBV4-2,CASSQDTGLPSSGNTIYF,TGTGCCAGCAGCCAGGACACGGGACTCCCTAGCTCTGGAAACACCATATATTTT
17,NA,TRBD2,TRBJ2-5,TRBV7-9,CASSLWIGLAGYETQYF,TGTGCCAGCAGCTTATGGATAGGTCTAGCGGGGTATGAGACCCAGTACTTC
13,few,NA,TRBJ1-2,TRBV5-1,CASSSDSSYGYTF,TGCGCCAGCAGCTCGGACAGTTCCTATGGCTACACCTTC
16,few,NA,TRBJ2-7,TRBV7-8,CASSLYSGTHSYEQYF,TGTGCCAGCAGCCTATATTCCGGGACTCACTCCTACGAGCAGTACTTC
12,NA,NA,TRBJ2-2,TRBV11-2,CASSPYTGELFF,TGTGCCAGCAGCCCCTACACCGGGGAGCTGTTTTTT
15,NA,NA,TRBJ1-5,TRBV6-5,CASSYSRTANQPQHF,TGTGCCAGCAGTTACTCGCGGACAGCCAATCAGCCCCAGCATTTT
15,NA,NA,TRBJ2-7,TRBV5-1,CASRSWDPPRHEQYF,TGCGCCAGCAGATCTTGGGATCCTCCCCGCCACGAGCAGTACTTC
17,NA,TRBD1,TRBJ2-7,TRBV7-8,CASSEEPTGTASYEQYF,TGTGCCAGCAGTGAAGAACCGACCGGGACAGCTTCCTACGAGCAGTACTTC
18,NA,NA,TRBJ2-7,TRBV12-5,CASGLVVSDWSYSYSQYF,TGTGCTAGTGGTTTGGTAGTCTCGGATTGGAGTTACTCTTACTCGCAGTACTTC
17,NA,TRBD1,TRBJ1-1,TRBV19,CASSIRTGGAASTEAFF,TGTGCCAGTAGTATTCGGACAGGGGGCGCGGCGAGCACTGAAGCTTTCTTT
15,NA,TRBD1,TRBJ2-5,TRBV5-1,CASSERTGSEETQYF,TGCGCCAGCAGCGAACGGACAGGGAGTGAAGAGACCCAGTACTTC
13,once,NA,TRBJ2-7,TRBV6-5,CASSYLGADEQYF,TGTGCCAGCAGTTACTTAGGGGCAGACGAGCAGTACTTC
16,NA,TRBD1,TRBJ2-7,TRBV19,CASSMLISGQGVEQYF,TGTGCCAGTAGTATGCTAATTTCGGGACAGGGTGTCGAGCAGTACTTC
16,NA,TRBD1,TRBJ2-4,TRBV5-8,CASSPGQGLAKNIQYF,TGTGCCAGCAGCCCTGGACAGGGCTTAGCCAAAAACATTCAGTACTTC
15,NA,TRBD1,TRBJ1-1,TRBV25-1,CASTSLTGKNTEAFF,TGTGCCAGCACTTCTCTGACAGGGAAGAACACTGAAGCTTTCTTT
15,few,NA,TRBJ1-2,TRBV4-2,CASSQEGRDYYGYTF,TGTGCCAGCAGCCAAGAGGGTCGGGACTACTATGGCTACACCTTC
18,few,TRBD2,TRBJ2-3,TRBV7-9,CASSLADLAGARTDTQYF,TGTGCCAGCAGCTTAGCGGACCTAGCGGGGGCCCGCACAGATACGCAGTATTTT
16,NA,TRBD1,TRBJ1-2,TRBV6-5,CASSYSTGQGPYGYTF,TGTGCCAGCAGTTACTCGACGGGACAGGGCCCCTATGGCTACACCTTC
15,NA,NA,TRBJ1-2,TRBV30,CAWSVLDSGFLGYTF,TGTGCCTGGAGTGTATTGGACTCGGGGTTTTTGGGCTACACCTTC
12,NA,NA,TRBJ1-1,TRBV28,CASSLGATEAFF,TGTGCCAGCAGTTTGGGGGCCACTGAAGCTTTCTTT
12,NA,NA,TRBJ2-5,TRBV4-1,CASSQTGETQYF,TGCGCCAGCAGCCAAACGGGGGAGACCCAGTACTTC
20,NA,TRBD2,TRBJ2-7,TRBV4-1,CASSQETASGRGSIYYEQYF,TGCGCCAGCAGCCAAGAGACGGCTAGCGGGAGGGGGTCGATATACTACGAGCAGTACTTC
14,NA,TRBD1,TRBJ2-7,TRBV30,CACRLGQGMGEQYF,TGTGCCTGTCGACTCGGACAGGGGATGGGCGAGCAGTACTTC
17,NA,NA,TRBJ1-6,TRBV7-2,CASSLEAGETGYSPLHF,TGTGCCAGCAGCTTAGAAGCGGGCGAGACAGGCTATTCACCCCTCCACTTT
15,NA,NA,TRBJ1-2,TRBV29-1,CSVGGGSLSNYGYTF,TGCAGCGTTGGGGGGGGCTCCCTCTCTAACTATGGCTACACCTTC
15,few,TRBD1,TRBJ1-2,TRBV4-1,CASSRPGTGDIGYTF,TGCGCCAGCAGCCGCCCAGGCACAGGGGATATTGGCTACACCTTC
20,NA,NA,TRBJ1-3,TRBV27,CASSPPPRTPRPHSGNTIYF,TGTGCCAGCAGTCCCCCCCCGCGGACTCCCCGTCCTCACTCTGGAAACACCATATATTTT
15,NA,TRBD2,TRBJ2-6,TRBV6-5,CASSGRGSGANVLTF,TGTGCCAGCAGCGGGAGGGGCTCTGGGGCCAACGTCCTGACTTTC
15,NA,NA,TRBJ1-3,TRBV9,CASSAAGLSGNTIYF,TGTGCCAGCAGCGCCGCGGGCCTCTCTGGAAACACCATATATTTT
13,many,NA,TRBJ2-5,TRBV27,CASSRGFEETQYF,TGTGCCAGCAGCCGGGGCTTCGAAGAGACCCAGTACTTC
12,NA,NA,TRBJ2-2,TRBV28,CASRLTTGELFF,TGTGCCAGCAGACTGACCACCGGGGAGCTGTTTTTT
16,NA,NA,TRBJ1-5,TRBV19,CASSMGGYRGNQPQHF,TGTGCCAGTAGTATGGGTGGGTACCGGGGCAATCAGCCCCAGCATTTT
16,NA,TRBD2,TRBJ2-5,TRBV27,CASSRRTSGAQETQYF,TGTGCCAGCAGTAGAAGGACTAGCGGGGCGCAAGAGACCCAGTACTTC
13,few,NA,TRBJ1-5,TRBV6-1,CASMEVGYQPQHF,TGTGCCAGCATGGAGGTAGGGTATCAGCCCCAGCATTTT